A single sample gave rise to the 18 T cell receptor beta chains below, sequenced in a study of T cell responses to AZD1222 COVID-19 vaccine. Sequenced by immunoSEQ multiplex PCR; TCRdb stores in-frame clones only, minus some. The data show 120,000 or so clones, 75% to 90% seen once. The sample was peripheral blood, taken on day 0 of MenACWY control vaccination. The receptors were gathered from an adult in good health.

This rearrangement joins TRBV9 to TRBJ2-1; 11 bases are a match to TRBD2. The ends lost 0 bases at V and 6 bases at J; junction bases unmatched: 5. Germline V lookup: CDR1 SGDLS, CDR2 YYNGEE. The CDR3 runs to 16 residues. In nucleotides, the CDR3 is TGTGCCAGCAGCGTAGGAATAGCGGGAGGGGTCAATGAGCAGTTCTTC. This translates into CASSVGIAGGVNEQFF.

The chain uses TRBV7-2 and TRBJ2-2, with D possibly matching TRBD2 (5 bases). V was pared by 6 bases and J by 2 bases, with 13 bases between. The CDR3 covers 15 residues. The germline gives CDR1 SGHTA, CDR2 FQGNSA. The CDR3 bases are TGTGCCAGCAGATCCCGAGGGATCAACACCGGGGAGCTGTTTTTT. It specifies CASRSRGINTGELFF.

This chain connects TRBV19 to TRBJ1-5; TRBD1 matches 9 bases. The CDR3 extends over 17 amino acids. CDR1 is LNHDA, CDR2 SQIVND, per germline (reference sequence). Losses at the gene ends were 4 bases for V and 1 base for J; bases not matched to a gene: 8. The CDR3 bases are TGTGCCAGTAGTACGGACAGGGGAAGAGGGAGCAATCAGCCCCAGCATTTT. Its protein is CASSTDRGRGSNQPQHF.

This clone came up once. This chain connects TRBV7-3 to TRBJ2-1; 8 nucleotides match TRBD1. The CDR3 runs 14 residues. Germline values: CDR1 SGHTA, CDR2 FQGTGA. V shed 4 bases and J 3 bases; nucleotides not matched to a gene: 2. This chain's CDR3 is CASSWGTGYNEQFF. The CDR3 DNA reads as TGTGCCAGCAGCTGGGGGACAGGCTACAATGAGCAGTTCTTC.

This chain uses TRBV6-5 with TRBJ2-7, with 10 nucleotides matching TRBD1. This CDR3 is 15 amino acids long. V shed 0 bases and J 3 bases; nucleotides not matched to a gene: 2. The germline gives CDR1 MNHEY, CDR2 SVGAGI. In DNA form, the CDR3 reads TGTGCCAGCAGTTACTCCGGGACAGGGGTCTACGAGCAGTACTTC. Its protein product is CASSYSGTGVYEQYF.

The chain has TRBV10-3 and TRBJ2-3, with D possibly TRBD2 on 6 matching bases. Germline loops: CDR1 ENHRY, CDR2 SYGVKD. This CDR3 comprises 15 residues. V dropped 2 bases and J dropped 2 bases, with 11 bases sitting between them. DNA for the CDR3: TGTGCCATCAGTGAGCCCGGAGGGGTCACAGATACGCAGTATTTT. This codes for CAISEPGGVTDTQYF.

This rearrangement joins TRBV6-2 or TRBV6-3 to TRBJ2-2; TRBD1 aligns across 7 bases. CDR3 length: 15 amino acids. CDR1 MNHEY and CDR2 SVGEGT come from the germline V gene. J was trimmed by 5 bases and V by 5 bases; bases with no gene match: 8. The CDR3 bases are TGTGCCAGCAGTGAGACAGGGCGTAGAACCGGGGAGCTGTTTTTT. Its protein product is CASSETGRRTGELFF.

V and J are TRBV30 and TRBJ1-2; D not resolved. V was clipped by 5 bases and J by 4 bases, with 17 bases between them. Germline loops: CDR1 GTSNPN, CDR2 SVGIG (reference sequence). The CDR3 sequence is 14 residues long. The CDR3 DNA is TGTGCCTGGGTTCCCAATCCGTCGATCTATGGCTACACCTTC. It is translated as CAWVPNPSIYGYTF.

The J gene is TRBJ1-1, the V gene TRBV7-2; D call uncertain. The CDR3 extends over 14 amino acids. Germline V gives CDR1 SGHTA, CDR2 FQGNSA. V dropped 1 base and J dropped 1 base, with 7 bases sitting between them. The CDR3 loop is CASSLVGRNTEAFF. Written as DNA, the CDR3 is TGTGCCAGCAGCTTAGTTGGACGGAACACTGAAGCTTTCTTT.

The V call is TRBV5-1, the J call TRBJ2-5, with D perhaps assigned TRBD1 or TRBD2 (6 bases each). V dropped 4 bases and J dropped 1 base, with 11 bases sitting between them. Germline V gives CDR1 SGHRS, CDR2 YFSETQ. The CDR3 contains 14 residues. The CDR3 DNA sequence: TGCGCCAGCAGCCTAGGGGGGCTCCAAGAGACCCAGTACTTC. Translation gives CASSLGGLQETQYF. Supplemented by reference TRBV5-1 and TRBJ2-5, the full variable domain reads KAGVTQTPRYLIKTRGQQVTLSCSPISGHRSVSWYQQTPGQGLQFLFEYFSETQRNKGNFPGRFSGRQFSNSRSEMNVSTLELGDSALYLCASSLGGLQETQYFGPGTRLLVL.

The rearrangement joins TRBV18 to TRBJ2-1; the D is unclear. Germline V lookup: CDR1 KGHSH, CDR2 LQKENI. This CDR3 comprises 15 residues. Trimming left V 0 bases short and J 8 bases short, with 14 bases between. The CDR3 nucleotides read TGTGCCAGCTCACCACCGGATCCTCGGAGAGATGAGCAGTTCTTC. Its protein product is CASSPPDPRRDEQFF.

CDR3 sequence: CATQGGPSSYNEQFF. Written as DNA, the CDR3 is TGTGCCACACAGGGGGGGCCGAGCTCCTACAATGAGCAGTTCTTC. The chain recombines TRBV7-8 with TRBJ2-1; perhaps TRBD1 as D (8 bases). The CDR3 sequence is 15 residues long. Germline assignment: CDR1 SGHVS and CDR2 FQNEAQ. Between the trimmed V and J ends, which lost 10 bases and 0 bases, there was a span of 16 bases.

The chain is built from TRBV4-3 and TRBJ2-3; no firm D call. Germline lookup yields CDR1 LGHNA and CDR2 YSLEER. This CDR3 region has 15 residues. Trimming cost V 0 bases and J 1 base, with 8 bases left between them. For the CDR3, the DNA is TGCGCCAGCAGCCAAGATCCTCAGGGCACAGATACGCAGTATTTT. It codes for CASSQDPQGTDTQYF.

The chain's CDR3 is CASSLGGSYTGELFF. CDR3 nucleotides: TGTGCCAGCAGCTTAGGCGGGAGCTACACCGGGGAGCTGTTTTTT. The chain couples TRBV7-3 to TRBJ2-2, with 7 positions matching TRBD2. The CDR3 is 15 residues long. Germline values: CDR1 SGHTA, CDR2 FQGTGA. The trim removed 2 bases at V and 3 bases at J, leaving 3 bases unmatched.

This clone was seen just once. This sequence joins TRBV19 and TRBJ2-5, with D possibly being TRBD1 (5 bases). Germline values: CDR1 LNHDA, CDR2 SQIVND (reference sequence). The V gene lost 0 bases and the J gene lost 5 bases, with 10 bases spanning the gap. This CDR3 is built from 14 residues. CDR3 protein: CASSIDTGPETQYF. CDR3 in DNA: TGTGCCAGTAGTATAGATACAGGCCCTGAGACCCAGTACTTC.

This chain links TRBV6-5 with TRBJ1-5; 8 positions agree with TRBD1. The CDR3 sequence is 15 residues long. The germline CDR1 and CDR2 sequences are MNHEY and SVGAGI. V lost 6 bases, J lost 1 base, and 5 bases stayed unmatched. The CDR3 region is CASRHRGESNQPQHF. For the CDR3, the DNA is TGTGCCAGCAGACACAGGGGGGAGAGCAATCAGCCCCAGCATTTT.

The rearrangement joins TRBV5-4 to TRBJ1-5; a weak D match, TRBD1 (6 bases). The CDR3 extends over 15 amino acids. The germline CDR1 and CDR2 sequences are SGHNT and YYREEE (reference sequence). The V gene lost 0 bases and the J gene lost 9 bases, with 16 bases spanning the gap. CDR3 protein: CASSLGGGMARPQHF. The CDR3 DNA reads as TGTGCCAGCAGCTTGGGAGGGGGAATGGCGCGGCCCCAGCATTTT.

The chain joins TRBV14 to TRBJ2-7, with 7 bases aligning to TRBD2. V lost 5 bases to trimming and J lost 2 bases; unmatched junction nucleotides: 12. The CDR3 length is 16 residues. Germline V CDR1 and CDR2: SGHDN, FVKESK. In DNA, the CDR3 is TGTGCCAGCAGCAGAGGGACGGGAGGCTACCCCTACGAGCAGTACTTC. Translating gives CASSRGTGGYPYEQYF.